In its sample, the clone carrying this T cell receptor beta chain was seen once. Antigen unknown. MiXCR, applied by TCRdb to the 5' RACE reads, yields one record per CDR3 protein. The data show 300,000 to 450,000 distinct CDR3 sequences, more than 5.5% seen once. These data originate in a study of T cells after yellow fever vaccination. General study findings and limits: CD4 and CD8 compartments shared a small share of clonotypes, likely from convergent recombination. A weaker secondary response peaked on day 5, the primary on day 15. Boosting was followed by the reappearance of most primary-vaccination clones (less than 98% CD4, around 90% CD8).

The specimen comprised PBMCs, sampled 5 days after the yellow fever booster vaccination. This clonotype originated in a man aged 25 to 40 who received the YFV17D yellow fever vaccine.

The CDR3 DNA reads as TGTGCCATCAGCGCCGGGGGAACTACAGGATCGAGGTACGAGCAGTACTTC. It encodes CAISAGGTTGSRYEQYF. V is TRBV19 and J is TRBJ2-7; the D gene is possibly TRBD2 (6 bases). V was shortened by 10 bases and J by 4 bases, with 29 bases between the two germline ends. This CDR3 region has 17 residues. Germline CDR1 reads LNHDA; CDR2 reads SQIVND (reference sequence).